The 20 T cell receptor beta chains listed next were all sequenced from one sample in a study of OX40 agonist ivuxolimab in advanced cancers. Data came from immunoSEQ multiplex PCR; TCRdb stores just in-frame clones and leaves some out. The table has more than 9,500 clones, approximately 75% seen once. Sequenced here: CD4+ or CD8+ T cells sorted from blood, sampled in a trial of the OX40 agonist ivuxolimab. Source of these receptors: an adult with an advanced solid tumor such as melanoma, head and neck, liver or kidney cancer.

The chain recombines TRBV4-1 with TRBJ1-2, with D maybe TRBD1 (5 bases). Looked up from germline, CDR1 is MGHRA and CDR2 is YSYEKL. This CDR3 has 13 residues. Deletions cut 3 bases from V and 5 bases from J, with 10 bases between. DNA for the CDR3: TGCGCCAGCAGCCAGGGGACCGCTTATGGCTACACCTTC. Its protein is CASSQGTAYGYTF.

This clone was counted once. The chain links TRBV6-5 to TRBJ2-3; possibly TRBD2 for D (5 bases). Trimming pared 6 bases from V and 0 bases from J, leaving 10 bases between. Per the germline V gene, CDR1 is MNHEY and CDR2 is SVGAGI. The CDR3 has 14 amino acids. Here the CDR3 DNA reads TGTGCCAGCAGGGAGGAAACTAGCACAGATACGCAGTATTTT. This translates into CASREETSTDTQYF.

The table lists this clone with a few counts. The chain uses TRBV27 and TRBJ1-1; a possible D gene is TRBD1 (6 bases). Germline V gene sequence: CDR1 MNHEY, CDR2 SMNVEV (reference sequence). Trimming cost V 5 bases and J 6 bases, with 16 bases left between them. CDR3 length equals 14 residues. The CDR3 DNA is TGTGCCAGCAGTCTCACCCGCAGGGGCCCTGAAGCTTTCTTT. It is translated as CASSLTRRGPEAFF.

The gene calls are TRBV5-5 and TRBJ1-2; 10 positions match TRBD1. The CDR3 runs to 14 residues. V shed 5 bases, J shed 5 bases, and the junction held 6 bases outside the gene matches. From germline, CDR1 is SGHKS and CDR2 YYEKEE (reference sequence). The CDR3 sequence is CASRTGGEDYGYTF. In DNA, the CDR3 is TGTGCCAGCAGGACAGGGGGCGAGGATTATGGCTACACCTTC.

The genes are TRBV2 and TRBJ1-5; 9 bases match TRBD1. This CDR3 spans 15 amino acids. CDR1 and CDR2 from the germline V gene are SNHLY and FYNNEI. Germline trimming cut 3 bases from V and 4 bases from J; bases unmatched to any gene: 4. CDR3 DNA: TGTGCCAGCAGTGAGACAGGGGGTGGGAATCAGCCCCAGCATTTT. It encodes CASSETGGGNQPQHF.

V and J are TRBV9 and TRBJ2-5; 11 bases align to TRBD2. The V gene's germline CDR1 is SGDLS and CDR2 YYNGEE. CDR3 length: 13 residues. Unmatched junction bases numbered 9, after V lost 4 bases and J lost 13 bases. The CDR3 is CASSTGTSGRGYF. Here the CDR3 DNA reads TGTGCCAGCAGCACAGGGACTAGCGGACGAGGGTACTTC. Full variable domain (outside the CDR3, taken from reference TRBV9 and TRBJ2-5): DSGVTQTPKHLITATGQRVTLRCSPRSGDLSVYWYQQSLDQGLQFLIQYYNGEERAKGNILERFSAQQFPDLHSELNLSSLELGDSALYFCASSTGTSGRGYFGPGTRLLVL.

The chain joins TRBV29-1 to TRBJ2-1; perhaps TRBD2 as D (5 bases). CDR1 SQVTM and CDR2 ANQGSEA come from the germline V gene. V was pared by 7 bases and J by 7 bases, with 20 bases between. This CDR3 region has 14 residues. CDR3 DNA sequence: TGCAGCGCCCGGTCATGGGGAGTTGGTAATGAGCAGTTCTTC. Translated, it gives CSARSWGVGNEQFF.

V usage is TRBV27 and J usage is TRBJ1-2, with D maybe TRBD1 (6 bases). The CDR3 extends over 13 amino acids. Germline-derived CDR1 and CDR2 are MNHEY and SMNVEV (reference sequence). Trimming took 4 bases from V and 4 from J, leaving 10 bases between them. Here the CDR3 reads CASSSGGPYGYTF. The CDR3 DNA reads TGTGCCAGCAGTTCGGGGGGCCCCTATGGCTACACCTTC.

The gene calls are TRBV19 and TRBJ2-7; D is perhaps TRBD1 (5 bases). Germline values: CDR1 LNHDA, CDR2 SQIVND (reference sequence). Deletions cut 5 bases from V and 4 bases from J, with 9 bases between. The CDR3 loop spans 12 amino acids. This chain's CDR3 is CASSYRGYEQYF. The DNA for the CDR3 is TGTGCCAGTAGTTATAGGGGATACGAGCAGTACTTC.

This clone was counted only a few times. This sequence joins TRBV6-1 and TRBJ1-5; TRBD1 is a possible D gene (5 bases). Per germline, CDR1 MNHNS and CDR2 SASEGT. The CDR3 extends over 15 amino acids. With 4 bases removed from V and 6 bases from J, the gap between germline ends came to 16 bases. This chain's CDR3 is CASSGGDDGGQPQHF. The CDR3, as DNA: TGTGCCAGCAGTGGGGGGGACGATGGTGGTCAGCCCCAGCATTTT.

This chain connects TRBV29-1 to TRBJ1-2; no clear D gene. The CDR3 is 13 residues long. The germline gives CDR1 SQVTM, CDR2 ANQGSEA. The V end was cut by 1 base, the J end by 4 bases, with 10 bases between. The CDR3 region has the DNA TGCAGCGTTGAAGGTGCGAAAGTCTATGGCTACACCTTC. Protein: CSVEGAKVYGYTF.

The CDR3 DNA reads TGTGCCAGCAGCTCAATCCGGGACAGTGAAGAGACCCAGTACTTC. The encoded protein is CASSSIRDSEETQYF. This rearrangement joins TRBV7-9 to TRBJ2-5; TRBD1 agrees at 7 bases. J lost 3 bases, V lost 4 bases, and 8 bases had no gene match. CDR3 length equals 15 residues. Germline CDR1 and CDR2: SEHNR and FQNEAQ (reference sequence).

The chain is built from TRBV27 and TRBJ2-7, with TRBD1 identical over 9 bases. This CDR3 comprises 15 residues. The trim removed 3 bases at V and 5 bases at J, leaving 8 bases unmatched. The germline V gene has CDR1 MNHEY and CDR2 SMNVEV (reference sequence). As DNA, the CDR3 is TGTGCCAGCAGTTTTTTCCGGGACAGGGCCAACGAGCAGTACTTC. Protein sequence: CASSFFRDRANEQYF.

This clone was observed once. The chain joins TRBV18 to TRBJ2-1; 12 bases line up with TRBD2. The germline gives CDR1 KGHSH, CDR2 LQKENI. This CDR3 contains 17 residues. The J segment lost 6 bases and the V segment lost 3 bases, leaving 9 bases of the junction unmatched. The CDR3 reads CASSPTSSGGAGNEQFF. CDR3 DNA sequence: TGTGCCAGCTCACCGACCTCTAGCGGGGGGGCCGGCAATGAGCAGTTCTTC.

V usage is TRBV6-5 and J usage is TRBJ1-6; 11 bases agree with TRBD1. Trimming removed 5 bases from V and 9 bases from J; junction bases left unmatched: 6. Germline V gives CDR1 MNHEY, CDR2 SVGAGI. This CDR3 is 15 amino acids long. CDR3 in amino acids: CASSGGQGAGSPLHF. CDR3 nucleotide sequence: TGTGCCAGCAGTGGAGGACAGGGGGCAGGTTCACCCCTCCACTTT.

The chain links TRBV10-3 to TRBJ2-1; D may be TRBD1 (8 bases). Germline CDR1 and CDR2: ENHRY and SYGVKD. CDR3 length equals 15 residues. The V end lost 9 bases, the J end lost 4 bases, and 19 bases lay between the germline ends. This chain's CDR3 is CAIKTGQGGYNEQFF. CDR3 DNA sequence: TGTGCCATTAAAACAGGACAGGGAGGGTACAATGAGCAGTTCTTC.

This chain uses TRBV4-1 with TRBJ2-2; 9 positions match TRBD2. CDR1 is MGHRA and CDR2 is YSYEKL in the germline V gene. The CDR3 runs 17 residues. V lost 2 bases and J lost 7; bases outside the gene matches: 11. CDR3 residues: CASSQLPRTSVDGELFF. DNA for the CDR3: TGCGCCAGCAGCCAACTACCGCGGACTAGCGTGGACGGGGAGCTGTTTTTT.

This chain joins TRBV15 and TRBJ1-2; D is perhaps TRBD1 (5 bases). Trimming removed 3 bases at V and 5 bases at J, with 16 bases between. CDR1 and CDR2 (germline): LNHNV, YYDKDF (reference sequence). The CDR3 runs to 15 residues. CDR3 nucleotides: TGTGCCACCAGCAGCCGCCACGGGACTCCTTATGGCTACACCTTC. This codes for CATSSRHGTPYGYTF.

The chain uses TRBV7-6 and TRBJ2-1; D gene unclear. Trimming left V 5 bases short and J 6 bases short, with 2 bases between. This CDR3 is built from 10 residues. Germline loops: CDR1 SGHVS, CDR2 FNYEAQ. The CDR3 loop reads CASSRNEQFF. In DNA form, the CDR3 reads TGTGCCAGCAGCCGCAATGAGCAGTTCTTC. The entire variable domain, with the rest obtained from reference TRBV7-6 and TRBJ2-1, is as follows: GAGVSQSPRYKVTKRGQDVALRCDPISGHVSLYWYRQALGQGPEFLTYFNYEAQQDKSGLPNDRFSAERPEGSISTLTIQRTEQRDSAMYRCASSRNEQFFGPGTRLTVL.

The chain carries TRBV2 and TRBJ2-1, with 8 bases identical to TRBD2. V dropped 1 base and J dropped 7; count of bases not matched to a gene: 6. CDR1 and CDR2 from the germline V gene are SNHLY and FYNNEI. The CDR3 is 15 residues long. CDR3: CASSEGTSSGNEQFF. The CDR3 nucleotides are TGTGCCAGCAGTGAAGGGACTAGCTCGGGGAATGAGCAGTTCTTC.